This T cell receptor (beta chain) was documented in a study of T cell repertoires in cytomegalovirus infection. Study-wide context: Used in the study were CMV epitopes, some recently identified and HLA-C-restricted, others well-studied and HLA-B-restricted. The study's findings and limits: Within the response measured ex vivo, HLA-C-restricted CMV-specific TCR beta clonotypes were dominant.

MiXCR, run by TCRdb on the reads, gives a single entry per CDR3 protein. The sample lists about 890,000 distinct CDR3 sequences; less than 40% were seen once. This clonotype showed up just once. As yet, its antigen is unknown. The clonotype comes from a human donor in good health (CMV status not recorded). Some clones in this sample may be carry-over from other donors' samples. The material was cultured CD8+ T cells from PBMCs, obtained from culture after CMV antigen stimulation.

CDR3 amino acids: CASRPSDGTHFEKLFF. The CDR3 DNA sequence: TGTGCCAGCCGGCCCAGTGACGGTACCCATTTTGAAAAACTGTTTTTT. The chain links TRBV7-9 to TRBJ1-4; D gene ambiguous. Germline CDR1 is SEHNR and CDR2 is FQNEAQ (reference sequence). The CDR3 extends over 16 amino acids. V lost 8 bases to trimming and J lost 7 bases, with 23 bases between them.